The 2 T cell receptor beta chains below come from one sample, sequenced in a study of T cell responses to AZD1222 COVID-19 vaccine. Repertoires were generated with immunoSEQ multiplex PCR, while TCRdb's copy carries only in-frame clones and drops some. The sample has about 110,000 clones, about 93% seen once. The sequencing used peripheral blood, collected on day 0 of AZD1222 vaccination. All receptors derive from an adult in good health.

The chain combines TRBV30 with TRBJ2-3, with no clear D. CDR1 is GTSNPN, CDR2 SVGIG, per germline (reference sequence). This CDR3 has 19 residues. V gave up 0 bases and J gave up 2 bases, with 24 bases separating them. The CDR3 here is CAWSVELSLTLSHTDTQYF. DNA of the CDR3: TGTGCCTGGAGTGTAGAGCTATCTCTGACCCTTTCACACACAGATACGCAGTATTTT.

This sequence joins TRBV5-1 and TRBJ1-3, with a weak D call TRBD1 (6 bases). In germline, CDR1 is SGHRS, CDR2 YFSETQ. Trimming took 0 bases from V and 0 from J, leaving 10 bases between them. The CDR3 extends over 16 amino acids. Written as DNA, the CDR3 is TGCGCCAGCAGCTTGGAGGGGGGATACTCTGGAAACACCATATATTTT. Protein product: CASSLEGGYSGNTIYF.